Presented here are 26 T cell receptor beta chains from one specimen sequenced in a study of response to subunit inactivated influenza vaccine. TCRdb passed the RT-PCR reads through MiXCR, listing each CDR3 protein once. The sample lists roughly 700,000 distinct CDR3 sequences, about a sixth occurring once. Specimen: PBMCs from blood, collected 11 to 12 days after vaccination. All receptors come from a man over 45 who received an inactivated influenza vaccine.

This clonotype was recorded at least ten times. J is TRBJ1-2 and V is TRBV7-2, with a tentative D call TRBD1 (5 bases). V lost 1 base and J lost 8, with 8 bases in between. This CDR3 comprises 12 residues. Per germline, CDR1 SGHTA and CDR2 FQGNSA. CDR3 nucleotides: TGTGCCAGCAGCTTAGGGGCAGGGGGCTACACCTTC. This sequence encodes CASSLGAGGYTF.

This clonotype was recorded many times. This CDR3 reads CSGRTETQYF. In DNA form, the CDR3 reads TGCAGCGGCAGAACGGAGACCCAGTACTTC. The rearrangement joins TRBV29-1 to TRBJ2-5, with unresolved D. Trimming left V 7 bases short and J 5 bases short, with 8 bases between. CDR1 is SQVTM and CDR2 is ANQGSEA in the germline V gene. The CDR3 has 10 residues.

The chain joins TRBV7-9 to TRBJ2-3; D is undetermined. The V gene's germline CDR1 is SEHNR and CDR2 FQNEAQ (reference sequence). This CDR3 contains 14 residues. V lost 1 base, J lost 2 bases, and 7 bases lay in between. CDR3 region: CASSLEGLTDTQYF. CDR3 nucleotides: TGTGCCAGCAGCTTAGAAGGCCTCACAGATACGCAGTATTTT.

This clonotype was counted only a few times. The chain is built from TRBV9 and TRBJ1-1, with D possibly being TRBD1 (5 bases). Between the trimmed V and J ends, which lost 3 bases and 5 bases, there was a span of 8 bases. This CDR3 comprises 12 residues. The germline V gene encodes CDR1 SGDLS and CDR2 YYNGEE. Written as DNA, the CDR3 is TGTGCCAGCAGCGCTGGACAAACTGAAGCTTTCTTT. Translation: CASSAGQTEAFF.

V usage is TRBV12-3 or TRBV12-4 and J usage is TRBJ2-7; 7 bases are a match to TRBD1. This CDR3 contains 15 residues. V gave up 5 bases and J gave up 6 bases; unmatched junction bases: 13. The CDR3 DNA is TGTGCCAGCAGTCCCAGGACAGGAGTCTTCCTCGAGCAGTACTTC. This sequence encodes CASSPRTGVFLEQYF.

This clonotype was picked up a small number of times. The V gene is TRBV5-1, the J gene TRBJ2-7; D is perhaps TRBD2 (5 bases). Per the germline V gene, CDR1 is SGHRS and CDR2 is YFSETQ. This CDR3 has 16 residues. Trimming pared 0 bases from V and 3 bases from J, leaving 16 bases between. The CDR3 bases are TGCGCCAGCAGCTTGGAGCGGCGCGCACTAAACTACGAGCAGTACTTC. Amino acids: CASSLERRALNYEQYF. The variable domain in full, completed from reference TRBV5-1 and TRBJ2-7, reads KAGVTQTPRYLIKTRGQQVTLSCSPISGHRSVSWYQQTPGQGLQFLFEYFSETQRNKGNFPGRFSGRQFSNSRSEMNVSTLELGDSALYLCASSLERRALNYEQYFGPGTRLTVT.

This clonotype was counted many times. The chain is built from TRBV7-8 and TRBJ2-7, with 9 bases lining up with TRBD1. V was pared by 5 bases and J by 7 bases, with 3 bases of the junction left unmatched. The CDR3 is 12 amino acids. Per the germline V gene, CDR1 is SGHVS and CDR2 is FQNEAQ. As DNA, the CDR3 is TGTGCCAGCAGCGCCGGGACAGGGGAGCAGTACTTC. Its translation: CASSAGTGEQYF.

This clonotype was seen more than once but under ten times. The chain recombines TRBV24-1 with TRBJ2-1, with D unclear. This CDR3 is 15 amino acids long. Germline V CDR1 and CDR2: KGHDR, SFDVKD. The V end lost 9 bases, the J end lost 2 bases, and 16 bases lay between the germline ends. For the CDR3, the DNA is TGTGCCACCGCAAGTAGCCGCTACCCCTACAATGAGCAGTTCTTC. Translating it yields CATASSRYPYNEQFF.

A few counts support this clonotype. CDR3 protein: CASSLYHRDTQYF. The CDR3 nucleotides are TGTGCCAGCAGCCTATATCATCGGGATACGCAGTATTTT. The chain combines TRBV3-1 with TRBJ2-3, with unresolved D. This CDR3 comprises 13 residues. Per germline, CDR1 LGHDT and CDR2 YNNKEL (reference sequence). V lost 4 bases and J 6 bases, leaving 11 bases between the germline ends.

This clonotype was found a few times. CDR3 coding DNA: TGTGCCACCAGTCCCGGGGCCGGGGAGCTGTTTTTT. Amino acids: CATSPGAGELFF. The chain combines TRBV24-1 with TRBJ2-2; tentative D call: TRBD2 (5 bases). The CDR3 length is 12 residues. Germline CDR1 and CDR2: KGHDR and SFDVKD. V lost 6 bases to trimming and J lost 6 bases, with 7 bases between them.

This clonotype was counted between two and nine times. In nucleotides, the CDR3 is TGCAGTGCTCCCCGGCGGGCGGGCCGCACAGATACGCAGTATTTT. It specifies CSAPRRAGRTDTQYF. The genes are TRBV20-1 and TRBJ2-3; tentatively, D is TRBD2 (5 bases). Trimming shortened V by 5 bases and J by 1 base, and 16 bases separated the two germline ends. Germline V gene lookup returns CDR1 DFQATT and CDR2 SNEGSKA (reference sequence). The CDR3 covers 15 residues.

The chain links TRBV7-2 to TRBJ2-5; 7 bases match TRBD1. The CDR3 length is 15 residues. Trimming cost V 1 base and J 5 bases; bases outside gene matches: 7. CDR1 SGHTA and CDR2 FQGNSA come from the germline V gene. For the CDR3, the DNA is TGTGCCAGCAGCTTAGGGGGACAGAGGTTGGAGACCCAGTACTTC. It specifies CASSLGGQRLETQYF.

This clonotype was counted many times. The rearrangement links TRBV2 to TRBJ2-5; D is unresolved. CDR3 length: 16 amino acids. The ends were cut back, 4 bases at V and 7 bases at J, with 22 bases in the middle. Germline assignment: CDR1 SNHLY and CDR2 FYNNEI. As DNA, the CDR3 is TGTGCCAGCAGTGTCGATCCAGCTAATACCAAAGGGACCCAGTACTTC. Encoded protein: CASSVDPANTKGTQYF.

This clonotype has just a few counts. The rearrangement joins TRBV3-1 to TRBJ2-1; D perhaps matches TRBD1 (6 bases). CDR1 LGHDT and CDR2 YNNKEL come from the germline V gene (reference sequence). V lost 1 base and J lost 6, with 10 bases in between. The CDR3 contains 14 residues. The DNA of the CDR3 is TGTGCCAGCAGCCAAGGACAGGCCATCAATGAGCAGTTCTTC. Its translation is CASSQGQAINEQFF.

This chain uses TRBV9 with TRBJ2-6; D ambiguous. The CDR3 extends over 17 amino acids. Between the trimmed V and J ends, which lost 4 bases and 0 bases, there was a span of 14 bases. Germline CDR1 reads SGDLS; CDR2 reads YYNGEE. The DNA for the CDR3 is TGTGCCAGCAGCCCCCAGCTAGGCTCCTCTGGGGCCAACGTCCTGACTTTC. It specifies CASSPQLGSSGANVLTF.

Notes on this clonotype: Given a much more abundant clone one base away, this may be a read error. This chain joins TRBV7-9 and TRBJ1-4, with 10 bases aligning to TRBD1. With V trimmed by 6 bases and J by 14 bases, 12 bases remained unmatched. The CDR3 sequence is 14 residues long. CDR1 SEHNR and CDR2 FQNEAQ come from the germline V gene (reference sequence). CDR3 loop: CASSKGQGIGDLFF. CDR3 bases: TGTGCCAGCAGTAAGGGACAGGGGATCGGGGACCTGTTTTTT.

This clonotype has a handful of counts. The V and J genes are TRBV12-3 or TRBV12-4 and TRBJ2-2; 8 bases map to TRBD1. The CDR3 is 18 residues long. The V segment lost 6 bases and the J segment 5 bases; nucleotides outside the gene matches: 17. The CDR3 spells CASSPGRSRRGQTGELFF. CDR3 coding DNA: TGTGCCAGCAGCCCCGGGCGGTCTCGCAGGGGGCAGACCGGGGAGCTGTTTTTT.

The chain links TRBV19 to TRBJ2-3, with 7 bases that match TRBD1. The CDR3 has 14 residues. Germline V gives CDR1 LNHDA, CDR2 SQIVND (reference sequence). V lost 1 base and J lost 8; bases outside the gene matches: 6. The CDR3 loop reads CASSIASDRATQYF. CDR3 DNA: TGTGCCAGTAGTATAGCATCCGACAGGGCTACGCAGTATTTT. The variable domain in full, with the rest retrieved from reference TRBV19 and TRBJ2-3, is DGGITQSPKYLFRKEGQNVTLSCEQNLNHDAMYWYRQDPGQGLRLIYYSQIVNDFQKGDIAEGYSVSREKKESFPLTVTSAQKNPTAFYLCASSIASDRATQYFGPGTRLTVL.

This clonotype was observed a few times. The CDR3 sequence is CSAHLQGIHEQYF. The CDR3 coding sequence is TGCAGCGCCCATTTACAGGGGATCCACGAGCAGTACTTC. The chain uses TRBV29-1 and TRBJ2-7; 7 bases agree with TRBD1. With 7 bases clipped from V and 5 bases from J, the junction kept 11 bases outside the gene matches. The CDR3 totals 13 residues. In germline, CDR1 is SQVTM, CDR2 ANQGSEA.

The chain uses TRBV12-3 or TRBV12-4 and TRBJ2-5; tentative D call: TRBD1 (5 bases). The CDR3 has 16 amino acids. V was cut by 1 base and J by 0 bases, with 12 bases left in between. The CDR3 region has the DNA TGTGCCAGCAGTTTAGGACAGTCAAGTTACCAAGAGACCCAGTACTTC. It specifies CASSLGQSSYQETQYF.

This clonotype came up a few times. The V gene is TRBV7-2, the J gene TRBJ2-1; no definite D call. The CDR3 spans 15 residues. V lost 1 base to trimming and J lost 6 bases, with 13 bases between them. CDR1 and CDR2 from the germline V gene are SGHTA and FQGNSA. CDR3 bases: TGTGCCAGCAGCTTAGTAGGATCCCGTGGCAATGAGCAGTTCTTC. It is translated as CASSLVGSRGNEQFF.

This clonotype was found a few times. J is TRBJ1-5 and V is TRBV20-1, with D unresolved. Germline loops: CDR1 DFQATT, CDR2 SNEGSKA (reference sequence). V was clipped by 4 bases and J by 1 base, with 8 bases between them. CDR3 length: 13 residues. CDR3 residues: CSANKDSNQPQHF. As DNA, the CDR3 is TGCAGTGCTAACAAGGACAGCAATCAGCCCCAGCATTTT.

This clonotype was found a few times. The chain uses TRBV4-3 and TRBJ1-1; D gene unclear. The CDR3 is made up of 15 amino acids. Germline V gene data show CDR1 as LGHNA and CDR2 as YSLEER. V was pared by 1 base and J by 1 base, with 10 bases between. The CDR3 here is CASSQGSVGNTEAFF. The CDR3 nucleotides read TGCGCCAGCAGCCAAGGCTCAGTGGGGAACACTGAAGCTTTCTTT.

J is TRBJ2-7 and V is TRBV4-1, with TRBD1 matching 8 bases. CDR1 and CDR2 from the germline V gene are MGHRA and YSYEKL. The CDR3 length is 18 residues. V was pared by 1 base and J by 4 bases, with 15 bases of the junction left unmatched. The DNA of the CDR3 is TGCGCCAGCAGCCAAGCCCTTAATGGGGCAGGGGGCTGGTACGAGCAGTACTTC. This translates into CASSQALNGAGGWYEQYF.

This clonotype was observed a few times. The V gene is TRBV20-1, the J gene TRBJ2-7, with TRBD2 identical over 8 bases. The CDR3 extends over 17 amino acids. Germline lookup yields CDR1 DFQATT and CDR2 SNEGSKA (reference sequence). V lost 0 bases, J lost 1 base, and 11 bases stayed unmatched. Here the CDR3 reads CSARDLKGRGGSYEQYF. In DNA, the CDR3 is TGCAGTGCTAGAGATTTGAAGGGTCGGGGGGGGTCCTACGAGCAGTACTTC.

The rearrangement links TRBV7-9 to TRBJ1-5, with TRBD1 identical over 7 bases. The CDR3 runs to 12 residues. Per the germline V gene, CDR1 is SEHNR and CDR2 is FQNEAQ (reference sequence). With 1 base clipped from V and 9 bases from J, the junction kept 0 bases outside the gene matches. CDR3 amino acids: CASSLGDRPQHF. The CDR3 DNA reads as TGTGCCAGCAGCTTAGGGGACAGGCCCCAGCATTTT.